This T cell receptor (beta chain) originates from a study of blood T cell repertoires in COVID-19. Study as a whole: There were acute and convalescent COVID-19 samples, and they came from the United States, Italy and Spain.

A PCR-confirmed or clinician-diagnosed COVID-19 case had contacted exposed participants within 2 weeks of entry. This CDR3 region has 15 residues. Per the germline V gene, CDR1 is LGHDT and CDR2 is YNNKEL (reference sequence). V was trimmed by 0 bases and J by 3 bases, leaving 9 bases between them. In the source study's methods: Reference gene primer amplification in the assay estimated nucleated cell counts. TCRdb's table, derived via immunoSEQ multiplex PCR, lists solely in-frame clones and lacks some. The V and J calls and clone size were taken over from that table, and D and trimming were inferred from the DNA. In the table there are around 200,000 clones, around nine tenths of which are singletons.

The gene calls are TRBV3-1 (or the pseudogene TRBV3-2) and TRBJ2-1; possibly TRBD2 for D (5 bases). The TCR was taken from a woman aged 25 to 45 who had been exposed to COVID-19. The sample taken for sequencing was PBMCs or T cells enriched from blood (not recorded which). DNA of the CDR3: TGTGCCAGCAGCCAAGATGCTAGCCTCTACAATGAGCAGTTCTTC. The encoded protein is CASSQDASLYNEQFF.